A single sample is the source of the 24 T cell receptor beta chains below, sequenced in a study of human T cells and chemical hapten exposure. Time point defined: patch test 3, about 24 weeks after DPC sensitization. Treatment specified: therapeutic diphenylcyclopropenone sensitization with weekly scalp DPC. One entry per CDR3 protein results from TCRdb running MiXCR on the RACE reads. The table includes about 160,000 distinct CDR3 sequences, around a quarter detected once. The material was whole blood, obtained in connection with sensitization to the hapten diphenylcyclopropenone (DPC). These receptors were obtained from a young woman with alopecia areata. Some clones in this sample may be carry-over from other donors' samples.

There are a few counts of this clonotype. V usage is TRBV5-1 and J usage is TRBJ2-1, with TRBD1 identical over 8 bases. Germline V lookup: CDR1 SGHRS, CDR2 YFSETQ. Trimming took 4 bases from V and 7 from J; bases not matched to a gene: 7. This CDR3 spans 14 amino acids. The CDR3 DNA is TGCGCCAGCAGCGCCTGGACAGGGAGTAATGAGCAGTTCTTC. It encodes CASSAWTGSNEQFF.

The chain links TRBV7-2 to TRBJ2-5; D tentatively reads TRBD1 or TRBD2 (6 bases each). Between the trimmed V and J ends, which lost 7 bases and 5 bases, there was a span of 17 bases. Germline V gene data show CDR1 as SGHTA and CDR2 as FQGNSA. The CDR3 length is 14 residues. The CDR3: CASKERGARETQYF. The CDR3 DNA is TGTGCCAGCAAGGAAAGGGGGGCAAGGGAGACCCAGTACTTC.

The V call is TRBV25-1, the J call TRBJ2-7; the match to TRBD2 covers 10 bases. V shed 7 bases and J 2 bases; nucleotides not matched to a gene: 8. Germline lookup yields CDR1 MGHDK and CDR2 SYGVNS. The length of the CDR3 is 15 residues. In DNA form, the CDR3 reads TGTGCCAGCAAATCTAGCGGGAGCCCGACCTACGAGCAGTACTTC. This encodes CASKSSGSPTYEQYF.

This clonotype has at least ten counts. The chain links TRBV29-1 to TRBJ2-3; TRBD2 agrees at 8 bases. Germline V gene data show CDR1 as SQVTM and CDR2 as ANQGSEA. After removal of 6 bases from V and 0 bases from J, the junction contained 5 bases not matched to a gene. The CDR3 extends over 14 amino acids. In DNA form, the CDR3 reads TGCAGCGTAGGGAGCGGGGGCAGCACAGATACGCAGTATTTT. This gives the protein CSVGSGGSTDTQYF.

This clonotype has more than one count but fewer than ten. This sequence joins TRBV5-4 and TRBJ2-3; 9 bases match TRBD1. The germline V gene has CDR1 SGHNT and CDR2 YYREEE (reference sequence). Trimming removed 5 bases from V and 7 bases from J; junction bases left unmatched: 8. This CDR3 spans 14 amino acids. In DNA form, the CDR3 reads TGTGCCAGCAGTCGGGACAGGGTTGTGAATACGCAGTATTTT. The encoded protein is CASSRDRVVNTQYF.

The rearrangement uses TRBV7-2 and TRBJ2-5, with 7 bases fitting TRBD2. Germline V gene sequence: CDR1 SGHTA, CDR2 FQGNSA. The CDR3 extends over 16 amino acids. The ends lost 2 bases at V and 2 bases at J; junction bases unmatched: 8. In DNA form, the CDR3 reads TGTGCCAGCAGCTTAAAGGGTAGCGGGCTTCAAGAGACCCAGTACTTC. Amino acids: CASSLKGSGLQETQYF.

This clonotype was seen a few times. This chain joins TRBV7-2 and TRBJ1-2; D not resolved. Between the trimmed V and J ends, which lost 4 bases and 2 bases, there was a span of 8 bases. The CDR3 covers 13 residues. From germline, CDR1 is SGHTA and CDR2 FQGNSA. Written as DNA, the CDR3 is TGTGCCAGCAGCTCACAGAGGAACTATGGCTACACCTTC. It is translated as CASSSQRNYGYTF.

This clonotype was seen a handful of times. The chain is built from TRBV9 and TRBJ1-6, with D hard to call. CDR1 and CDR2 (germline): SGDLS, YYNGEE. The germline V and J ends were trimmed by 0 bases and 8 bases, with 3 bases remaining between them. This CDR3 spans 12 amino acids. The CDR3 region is CASSVVDSPLHF. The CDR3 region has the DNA TGTGCCAGCAGCGTAGTCGATTCACCCCTCCACTTT.

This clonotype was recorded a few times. CDR3 in DNA: TGCAGCGTTGCTGGGACATTTGACCAGCCCCAGCATTTT. Protein sequence: CSVAGTFDQPQHF. The chain is built from TRBV29-1 and TRBJ1-5; D perhaps matches TRBD1 (6 bases). CDR3 length: 13 residues. CDR1 SQVTM and CDR2 ANQGSEA come from the germline V gene. V dropped 4 bases and J dropped 7 bases, with 14 bases sitting between them. The full variable domain, completed using reference TRBV29-1 and TRBJ1-5, is SAVISQKPSRDICQRGTSLTIQCQVDSQVTMMFWYRQQPGQSLTLIATANQGSEATYESGFVIDKFPISRPNLTFSTLTVSNMSPEDSSIYLCSVAGTFDQPQHFGDGTRLSIL.

The CDR3 here is CASSPRADFYNEQFF. DNA of the CDR3: TGTGCCAGCAGCCCCCGGGCAGATTTTTACAATGAGCAGTTCTTC. The genes are TRBV11-2 and TRBJ2-1; no clear D. V was shortened by 5 bases and J by 4 bases, with 15 bases between the two germline ends. This CDR3 has 15 amino acids. Per germline, CDR1 SGHAT and CDR2 FQNNGV.

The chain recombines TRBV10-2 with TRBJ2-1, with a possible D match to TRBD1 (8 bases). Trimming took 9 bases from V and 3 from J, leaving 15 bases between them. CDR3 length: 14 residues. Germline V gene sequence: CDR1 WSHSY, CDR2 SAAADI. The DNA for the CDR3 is TGCGCCAGTTCACAGGGGGGGTACTACAATGAGCAGTTCTTC. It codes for CASSQGGYYNEQFF.

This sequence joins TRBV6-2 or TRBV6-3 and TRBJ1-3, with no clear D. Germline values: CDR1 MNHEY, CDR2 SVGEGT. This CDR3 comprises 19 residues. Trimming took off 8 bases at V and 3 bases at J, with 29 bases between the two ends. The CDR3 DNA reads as TGTGCCAGCTGCTGCCCCGCGGGAGCAGGCCAAAGGATTGGAAACACCATATATTTT. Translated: CASCCPAGAGQRIGNTIYF.

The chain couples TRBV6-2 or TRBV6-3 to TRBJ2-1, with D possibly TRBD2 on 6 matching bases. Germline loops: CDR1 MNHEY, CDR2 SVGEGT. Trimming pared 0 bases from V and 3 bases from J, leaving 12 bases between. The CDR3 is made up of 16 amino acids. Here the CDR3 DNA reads TGTGCCAGCAGTTACTCTCGCCGGGGGAACTACAATGAGCAGTTCTTC. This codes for CASSYSRRGNYNEQFF.

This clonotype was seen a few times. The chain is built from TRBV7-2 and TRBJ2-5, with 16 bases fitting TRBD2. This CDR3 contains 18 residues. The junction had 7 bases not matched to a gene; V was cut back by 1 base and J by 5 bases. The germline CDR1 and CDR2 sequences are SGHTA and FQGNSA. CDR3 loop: CASSLGGLAGGRSETQYF. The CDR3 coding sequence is TGTGCCAGCAGCTTAGGGGGACTAGCGGGGGGGAGGTCGGAGACCCAGTACTTC.

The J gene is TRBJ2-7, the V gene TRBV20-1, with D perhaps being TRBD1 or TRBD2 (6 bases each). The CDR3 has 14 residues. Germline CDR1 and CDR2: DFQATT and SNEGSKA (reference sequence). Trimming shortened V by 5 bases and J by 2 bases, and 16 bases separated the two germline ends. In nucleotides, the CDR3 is TGCAGTGCTGGGGGGCGGGGCCGTACCTACGAGCAGTACTTC. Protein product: CSAGGRGRTYEQYF.

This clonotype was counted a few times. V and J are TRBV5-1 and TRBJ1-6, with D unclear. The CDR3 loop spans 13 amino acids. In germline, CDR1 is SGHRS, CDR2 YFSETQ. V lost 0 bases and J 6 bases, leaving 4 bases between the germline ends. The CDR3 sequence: CASSLGFNSPLHF. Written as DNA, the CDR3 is TGCGCCAGCAGCTTGGGCTTTAATTCACCCCTCCACTTT.

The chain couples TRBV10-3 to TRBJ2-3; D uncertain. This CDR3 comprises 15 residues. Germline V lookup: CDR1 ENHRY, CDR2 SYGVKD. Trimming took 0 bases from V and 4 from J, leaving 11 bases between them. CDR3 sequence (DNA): TGTGCCATCAGTGAGTCTCTAGTATCCTCAGATACGCAGTATTTT. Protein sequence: CAISESLVSSDTQYF.

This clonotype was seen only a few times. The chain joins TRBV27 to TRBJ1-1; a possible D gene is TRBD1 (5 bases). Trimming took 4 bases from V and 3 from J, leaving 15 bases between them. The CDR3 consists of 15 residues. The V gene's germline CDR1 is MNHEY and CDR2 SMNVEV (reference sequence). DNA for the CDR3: TGTGCCAGCAGTTCTGGCTGGGGCGCGGACACTGAAGCTTTCTTT. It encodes CASSSGWGADTEAFF.

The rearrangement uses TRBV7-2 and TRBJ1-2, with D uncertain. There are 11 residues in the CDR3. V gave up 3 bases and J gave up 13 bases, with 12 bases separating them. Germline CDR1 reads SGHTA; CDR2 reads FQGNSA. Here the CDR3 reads CASSFGPTATF. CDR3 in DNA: TGTGCCAGCAGCTTCGGACCGACCGCCACCTTC.

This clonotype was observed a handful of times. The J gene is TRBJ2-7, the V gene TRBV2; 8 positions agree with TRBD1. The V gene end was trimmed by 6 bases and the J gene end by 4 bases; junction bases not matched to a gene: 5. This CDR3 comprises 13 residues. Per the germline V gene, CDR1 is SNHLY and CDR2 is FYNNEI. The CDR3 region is CASRPGQGYEQYF. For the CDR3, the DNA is TGTGCCAGCAGGCCCGGACAGGGTTACGAGCAGTACTTC.

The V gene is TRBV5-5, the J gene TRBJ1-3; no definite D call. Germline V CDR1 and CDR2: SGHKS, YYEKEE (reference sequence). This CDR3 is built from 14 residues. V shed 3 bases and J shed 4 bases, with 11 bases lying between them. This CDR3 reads CASSSFYRGNTIYF. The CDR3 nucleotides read TGTGCCAGCAGCTCTTTCTACAGAGGAAACACCATATATTTT. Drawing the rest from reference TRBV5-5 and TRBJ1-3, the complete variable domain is DAGVTQSPTHLIKTRGQQVTLRCSPISGHKSVSWYQQVLGQGPQFIFQYYEKEERGRGNFPDRFSARQFPNYSSELNVNALLLGDSALYLCASSSFYRGNTIYFGEGSWLTVV.

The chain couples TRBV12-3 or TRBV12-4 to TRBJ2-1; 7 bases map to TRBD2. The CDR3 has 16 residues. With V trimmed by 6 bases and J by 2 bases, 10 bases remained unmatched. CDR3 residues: CASSHPSGVPYNEQFF. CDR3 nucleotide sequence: TGTGCCAGCAGCCACCCAAGCGGGGTCCCCTACAATGAGCAGTTCTTC.

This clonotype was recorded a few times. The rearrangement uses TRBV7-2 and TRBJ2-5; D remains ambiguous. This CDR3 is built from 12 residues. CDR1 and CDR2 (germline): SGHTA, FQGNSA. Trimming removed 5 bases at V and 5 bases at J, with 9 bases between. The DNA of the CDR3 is TGTGCCAGCAGCCCCTTGATCGAGACCCAGTACTTC. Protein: CASSPLIETQYF.

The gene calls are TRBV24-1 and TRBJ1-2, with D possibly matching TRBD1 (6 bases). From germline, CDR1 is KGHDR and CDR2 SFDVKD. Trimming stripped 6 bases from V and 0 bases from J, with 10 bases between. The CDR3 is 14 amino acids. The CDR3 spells CATSNGGANYGYTF. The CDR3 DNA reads TGTGCCACCAGTAATGGGGGCGCTAACTATGGCTACACCTTC.